This is a list of T cell receptor beta chains from one sample in a study of blood T cell repertoires in COVID-19. Repertoires were generated with immunoSEQ multiplex PCR, while TCRdb's copy carries only in-frame clones and drops some. The data hold fewer than 350,000 clones, with about 89% observed a single time. Sequenced input: PBMCs or T cells enriched from blood (not recorded which). The receptor source for this set is a woman aged 40-49 years who had recovered from COVID-19. The CDR3 runs from the conserved cysteine through the conserved F or W. Each record gives: V gene, D gene, J gene, clone size, CDR3 protein, CDR3 DNA. A D gene is named only where the DNA matches it firmly. The listing skips clone size in some rows; elsewhere it reads once, few, many or a size class.

TRBV9,.,TRBJ2-4,.,CASRSGAKNIQYF,TGTGCCAGCCGTTCGGGGGCCAAAAACATTCAGTACTTC
TRBV19,TRBD2,TRBJ2-7,.,CASSIRGLAGYEQYF,TGTGCCAGTAGTATCCGGGGACTAGCGGGGTACGAGCAGTACTTC
TRBV19,.,TRBJ1-4,.,CASRPGTGNEKLFF,TGTGCCAGTAGGCCGGGAACCGGTAATGAAAAACTGTTTTTT
TRBV27,TRBD1,TRBJ1-1,once,CASGEQGRSGEAFF,TGTGCCAGCGGGGAACAGGGGAGGTCGGGTGAAGCTTTCTTT
TRBV28,.,TRBJ1-1,.,CASSPRTEAFF,TGTGCCAGCAGCCCCAGGACTGAAGCTTTCTTT
TRBV27,.,TRBJ1-5,.,CASSYYSNQPQHF,TGTGCCAGCAGTTATTATAGCAATCAGCCCCAGCATTTT
TRBV11-2,.,TRBJ1-5,.,CASSLDRGGQPQHF,TGTGCCAGCAGCTTAGATCGGGGGGGGCAGCCCCAGCATTTT
TRBV7-3,.,TRBJ2-3,.,CASSTTSFPTDTQYF,TGTGCCAGCAGCACGACTAGTTTTCCCACAGATACGCAGTATTTT
TRBV7-2,.,TRBJ2-1,.,CASSTRLEQFF,TGTGCCAGCAGCACTAGGCTTGAGCAGTTCTTC
TRBV4-2,TRBD2,TRBJ2-7,once,CASSSTSGRLYEQYF,TGTGCCAGCAGCTCGACTAGCGGTAGACTCTACGAGCAGTACTTC
TRBV9,.,TRBJ1-6,.,CASSVVGGVNSPLHF,TGTGCCAGCAGCGTAGTGGGAGGTGTTAATTCACCCCTCCACTTT
TRBV6-2/TRBV6-3,.,TRBJ1-5,.,CASSYMDRGSNQPQHF,TGTGCCAGCAGTTATATGGACAGAGGAAGCAATCAGCCCCAGCATTTT
TRBV5-1,TRBD1,TRBJ2-3,.,CASSSRQGADTQYF,TGCGCCAGCAGCTCTAGACAGGGAGCAGATACGCAGTATTTT
TRBV7-9,.,TRBJ1-2,.,CASSPTESNGYTF,TGTGCCAGCAGCCCCACAGAGAGTAACGGCTACACCTTC